This T cell receptor (beta chain) comes out of a study of early T cells in non-severe SARS-CoV-2 infection. TCRdb passed the 5' RACE reads through MiXCR, listing each CDR3 protein once. The sample holds tens of thousands of distinct CDR3 sequences, 10% seen once. This clonotype appeared a few times. The CDR3 length is 16 residues. Germline V gene data show CDR1 as SGHVS and CDR2 as FQNEAQ. The V and J ends lost 1 base and 3 bases respectively, with 12 bases between them. The sequence was obtained from an adult who was a healthcare worker with PCR-confirmed SARS-CoV-2 infection or an uninfected control (not recorded which). Sequencing used whole blood. The V call is TRBV7-8, the J call TRBJ2-2; the D is unclear. The CDR3 coding sequence is TGTGCCAGCAGCTTAGTAGGTGGCCTTTACACCGGGGAGCTGTTTTTT. Residues: CASSLVGGLYTGELFF.